A selection of T cell receptor beta chains follows, all from one sample in a study of PD-1 blockade in mismatch repair-deficient tumors. The assay was immunoSEQ multiplex PCR, and TCRdb's table has in-frame clones only and misses some. The repertoire holds around 110,000 clones, 70% to 80% seen once, with approximately 5% in the top ten. The starting material was peripheral blood, obtained 60 weeks after starting pembrolizumab. The receptor source for this set is an adult with mismatch repair-deficient cancer. Each CDR3 is given with its conserved first and last residue. A D gene is named only where the DNA matches it firmly. Clone size, where shown, is once, few, many, or a class for clones that have expanded.

j_gene | v_gene | d_gene | abundance | CDR3aa | CDR3nt
TRBJ1-2 | TRBV6-6 | - | - | CASSGRGAPGGYTF | TGTGCCAGCAGTGGGAGAGGGGCCCCGGGGGGCTACACCTTC
TRBJ2-5 | TRBV6-5 | TRBD1 | - | CASRSGGLETQYF | TGTGCCAGCAGGTCAGGGGGCCTGGAGACCCAGTACTTC
TRBJ2-7 | TRBV19 | TRBD2 | - | CASSMRGGSSYEQYF | TGTGCCAGTAGTATGCGCGGCGGGAGCTCCTACGAGCAGTACTTC
TRBJ2-2 | TRBV6-1 | TRBD2 | - | CASSGSPLAGGITGELFF | TGTGCCAGCAGTGGGAGCCCACTAGCGGGAGGTATAACCGGGGAGCTGTTTTTT
TRBJ2-5 | TRBV18 | TRBD1 | few | CASSPTGTGGETQYF | TGTGCCAGCTCACCCACCGGGACAGGGGGAGAGACCCAGTACTTC
TRBJ2-3 | TRBV6-1 | - | - | CASSEGLTDTQYF | TGTGCCAGCAGTGAGGGACTCACGGATACGCAGTATTTT
TRBJ1-2 | TRBV9 | - | once | CASSVDGGANYGYTF | TGTGCCAGCAGCGTAGATGGGGGAGCTAACTATGGCTACACCTTC
TRBJ2-7 | TRBV7-2 | TRBD2 | - | CASSLLAGESYEQYF | TGTGCCAGCAGCTTGCTAGCGGGAGAATCTTACGAGCAGTACTTC
TRBJ2-7 | TRBV7-9 | - | many | CASSFGREFEQYF | TGTGCCAGCAGCTTCGGACGGGAGTTCGAGCAGTACTTC
TRBJ1-2 | TRBV19 | - | - | CASSIQGSGYTF | TGTGCCAGTAGTATACAGGGGTCTGGCTACACCTTC
TRBJ2-7 | TRBV5-4 | TRBD1 | - | CASSFLGTGSHEQYF | TGTGCCAGCAGCTTTCTCGGGACAGGGTCCCACGAGCAGTACTTC
TRBJ2-3 | TRBV28 | - | - | CASSSRTDTQYF | TGTGCCAGCAGTTCTAGGACAGATACGCAGTATTTT
TRBJ2-7 | TRBV4-1 | TRBD2 | - | CASRYLAGGLYEQYF | TGCGCCAGCAGGTATCTAGCGGGAGGGTTATACGAGCAGTACTTC
TRBJ2-3 | TRBV7-9 | TRBD2 | - | CASSPGLAGAGERAHTQYF | TGTGCCAGCAGCCCTGGACTAGCGGGAGCCGGAGAGAGAGCGCATACGCAGTATTTT
TRBJ1-2 | TRBV29-1 | TRBD1 | once | CSVPLATGNYGYTF | TGCAGCGTCCCTCTTGCGACAGGGAACTATGGCTACACCTTC
TRBJ2-5 | TRBV7-9 | - | few | CASSLYPAWDAETQYF | TGTGCCAGCAGCTTATACCCGGCGTGGGACGCAGAGACCCAGTACTTC
TRBJ1-2 | TRBV7-9 | - | - | CASSLYPADRDYGYTF | TGTGCCAGCAGCTTATATCCGGCCGACAGAGACTATGGCTACACCTTC
TRBJ2-1 | TRBV10-2 | TRBD2 | - | CASRTSGRGDGEQFF | TGCGCCAGCAGGACTAGCGGGAGAGGGGATGGGGAGCAGTTCTTC
TRBJ2-1 | TRBV6-1 | TRBD2 | - | CASSEGSGGRSYNEQFF | TGTGCCAGCAGTGAAGGTAGCGGGGGAAGGTCCTACAATGAGCAGTTCTTC
TRBJ2-7 | TRBV2 | TRBD1 | - | CASSENRGEQYF | TGTGCCAGCAGTGAAAACAGGGGAGAGCAGTACTTC
TRBJ2-7 | TRBV7-9 | TRBD1 | - | CASSPAGGPYEQYF | TGTGCCAGCAGCCCAGCAGGGGGTCCCTACGAGCAGTACTTC
TRBJ2-3 | TRBV9 | - | - | CASSPQTVNTQYF | TGTGCCAGCAGCCCACAGACAGTTAATACGCAGTATTTT
TRBJ2-7 | TRBV4-2 | TRBD2 | - | CASSQETSGRQGRGYEQYF | TGTGCCAGCAGCCAAGAGACTAGCGGGAGGCAGGGTCGTGGGTACGAGCAGTACTTC
TRBJ2-5 | TRBV5-1 | - | - | CASSLSTQQETQYF | TGCGCCAGCAGCTTATCTACACAACAAGAGACCCAGTACTTC
TRBJ2-2 | TRBV30 | - | - | CARSPANTGELFF | TGTGCCCGATCCCCTGCGAACACCGGGGAGCTGTTTTTT
TRBJ1-4 | TRBV5-5 | - | - | CASSLGQQGNEKLFF | TGTGCCAGCAGCTTGGGACAGCAGGGGAATGAAAAACTGTTTTTT
TRBJ2-5 | TRBV4-3 | TRBD2 | - | CASSQAREGQETQYF | TGCGCCAGCAGCCAAGCCCGGGAGGGCCAGGAGACCCAGTACTTC
TRBJ1-2 | TRBV7-9 | - | - | CASSLARRANYGYTF | TGTGCCAGCAGCTTAGCTAGGCGGGCTAACTATGGCTACACCTTC
TRBJ2-1 | TRBV7-9 | - | - | CASTDWRSYNEQFF | TGTGCCAGCACCGACTGGCGCTCCTACAATGAGCAGTTCTTC
TRBJ1-3 | TRBV5-1 | - | - | CASSLVGSSGNTIYF | TGCGCCAGCAGCTTGGTGGGGAGCTCTGGAAACACCATATATTTT
TRBJ2-5 | TRBV11-2 | - | - | CASRLQETQYF | TGTGCCAGCAGACTGCAAGAGACCCAGTACTTC
TRBJ1-2 | TRBV5-6 | - | - | CASSPGVNYGYTF | TGTGCCAGCAGCCCCGGGGTAAACTATGGCTACACCTTC
TRBJ2-7 | TRBV5-1 | - | - | CASSLAGSYEQYF | TGCGCCAGCAGCCTGGCGGGTTCCTACGAGCAGTACTTC
TRBJ1-5 | TRBV6-1 | - | - | CASSEGTTQPQHF | TGTGCCAGCAGTGAAGGGACAACTCAGCCCCAGCATTTT
TRBJ2-1 | TRBV7-2 | TRBD2 | few | CASSKTSGTSYNEQFF | TGTGCCAGCAGTAAGACTAGCGGGACCTCCTACAATGAGCAGTTCTTC
TRBJ1-5 | TRBV6-6 | - | - | CASSYSMDSNQPQHF | TGTGCCAGCAGTTACTCGATGGATAGCAATCAGCCCCAGCATTTT
TRBJ1-4 | TRBV11-3 | TRBD1 | - | CASSKPGQTNEKLFF | TGTGCCAGCAGCAAACCGGGACAGACTAATGAAAAACTGTTTTTT
TRBJ2-2 | TRBV7-7 | TRBD2 | few | CASSSTSGEANTGELFF | TGTGCTAGCAGCTCGACTAGCGGGGAAGCCAACACCGGGGAGCTGTTTTTT
TRBJ2-3 | TRBV9 | - | - | CASSAGAKTADTQYF | TGTGCCAGCAGCGCAGGGGCCAAAACTGCAGATACGCAGTATTTT
TRBJ2-7 | TRBV7-9 | - | - | CASSLDTVAGQYEQYF | TGTGCCAGCAGCTTAGACACGGTTGCGGGACAATACGAGCAGTACTTC
TRBJ2-7 | TRBV14 | - | - | CASSQQQVWGEQYF | TGTGCCAGCAGCCAGCAACAGGTTTGGGGGGAGCAGTACTTC
TRBJ2-7 | TRBV6-5 | - | - | CASSYGEALSYEQYF | TGTGCCAGCAGTTACGGTGAGGCTCTCTCCTACGAGCAGTACTTC
TRBJ2-1 | TRBV10-3 | TRBD2 | - | CAISESSGRANEQFF | TGTGCCATCAGTGAGTCTAGCGGGAGGGCCAATGAGCAGTTCTTC
TRBJ2-7 | TRBV19 | TRBD1 | - | CASSGPGQGAKNEQYF | TGTGCCAGTAGTGGCCCCGGACAGGGGGCTAAGAACGAGCAGTACTTC
TRBJ2-5 | TRBV9 | TRBD2 | - | CASSVVPSGRIETQYF | TGTGCCAGCAGCGTAGTACCTAGCGGGAGGATTGAGACCCAGTACTTC
TRBJ2-7 | TRBV19 | TRBD1 | - | CASSTTVGQGSEQYF | TGTGCCAGTAGTACGACCGTGGGACAGGGGAGCGAGCAGTACTTC
TRBJ2-1 | TRBV10-2 | TRBD2 | once | CASSREGLVNEQFF | TGCGCCAGCAGCCGGGAGGGCCTGGTGAATGAGCAGTTCTTC
TRBJ2-7 | TRBV13 | - | - | CASSQEDTYEQYF | TGTGCCAGCAGCCAAGAAGATACCTACGAGCAGTACTTC
TRBJ2-5 | TRBV5-1 | - | - | CASSLVSTQETQYF | TGCGCCAGCAGCTTGGTTTCAACTCAAGAGACCCAGTACTTC